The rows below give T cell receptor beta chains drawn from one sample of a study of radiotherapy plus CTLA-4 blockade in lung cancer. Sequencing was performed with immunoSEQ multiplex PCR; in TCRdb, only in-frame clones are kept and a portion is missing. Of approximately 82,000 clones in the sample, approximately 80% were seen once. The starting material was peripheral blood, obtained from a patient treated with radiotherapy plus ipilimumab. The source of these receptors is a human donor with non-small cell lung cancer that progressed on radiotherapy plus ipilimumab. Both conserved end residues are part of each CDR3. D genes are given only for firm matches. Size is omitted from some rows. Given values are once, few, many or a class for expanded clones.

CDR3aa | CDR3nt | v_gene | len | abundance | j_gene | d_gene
CASSIQGSLNTEAFF | TGTGCCAGCAGCATACAGGGCTCCCTGAACACTGAAGCTTTCTTT | TRBV9 | 15 | once | TRBJ1-1 | .
CASSEGLAGDSYNEQFF | TGTGCCAGCTCCGAGGGTCTAGCGGGGGACTCCTACAATGAGCAGTTCTTC | TRBV25-1 | 17 | . | TRBJ2-1 | TRBD2
CSALVQPGYTF | TGCAGTGCTTTGGTCCAGCCCGGCTACACCTTC | TRBV20-1 | 11 | . | TRBJ1-2 | .
CSVSLGTSGTNEQFF | TGCAGCGTGTCTCTGGGGACTAGCGGGACCAATGAGCAGTTCTTC | TRBV29-1 | 15 | . | TRBJ2-1 | TRBD2
CSLSSGPQVGDTQYF | TGCAGCCTTTCCTCGGGCCCTCAAGTCGGGGATACGCAGTATTTT | TRBV29-1 | 15 | . | TRBJ2-3 | .
CAISVGLSQKETQYF | TGTGCCATCAGTGTAGGGCTGTCACAGAAAGAGACCCAGTACTTC | TRBV10-3 | 15 | once | TRBJ2-5 | .
CASSQEAGGRAGELFF | TGCGCCAGCAGCCAAGAAGCGGGAGGGCGGGCCGGGGAGCTGTTTTTT | TRBV4-3 | 16 | . | TRBJ2-2 | TRBD2
CASSPGTGASSYEQYF | TGTGCCAGTAGTCCCGGGACAGGGGCCAGCTCCTACGAGCAGTACTTC | TRBV19 | 16 | . | TRBJ2-7 | TRBD1
CASSSGQGARGYGYTF | TGTGCCAGCAGCTCCGGACAGGGGGCGCGAGGCTATGGCTACACCTTC | TRBV5-6 | 16 | . | TRBJ1-2 | TRBD1
CASSGTIPNYGYTF | TGTGCCAGCTCCGGGACAATTCCTAACTATGGCTACACCTTC | TRBV6-5 | 14 | . | TRBJ1-2 | .
CASSLYQGANSPLHF | TGCGCCAGCAGCTTGTACCAGGGGGCTAATTCACCCCTCCACTTT | TRBV5-1 | 15 | . | TRBJ1-6 | TRBD1
CASSPPELDGYTF | TGTGCCAGCAGCCCCCCAGAGTTGGATGGCTACACCTTC | TRBV13 | 13 | few | TRBJ1-2 | .
CASSRGYNEQFF | TGTGCCAGCTCACGGGGGTACAATGAGCAGTTCTTC | TRBV18 | 12 | . | TRBJ2-1 | .
CASSEWRDRDKVSYTGELFF | TGTGCCAGCAGTGAATGGCGGGACAGGGATAAAGTAAGCTACACCGGGGAGCTGTTTTTT | TRBV6-1 | 20 | . | TRBJ2-2 | TRBD1
CASSAPTSGRYQETQYF | TGTGCCAGCAGCGCCCCCACTAGCGGGAGATACCAAGAGACCCAGTACTTC | TRBV5-6 | 17 | . | TRBJ2-5 | TRBD2
CASSKGGGNQPQHF | TGTGCCAGTAGTAAAGGAGGGGGGAATCAGCCCCAGCATTTT | TRBV19 | 14 | . | TRBJ1-5 | .